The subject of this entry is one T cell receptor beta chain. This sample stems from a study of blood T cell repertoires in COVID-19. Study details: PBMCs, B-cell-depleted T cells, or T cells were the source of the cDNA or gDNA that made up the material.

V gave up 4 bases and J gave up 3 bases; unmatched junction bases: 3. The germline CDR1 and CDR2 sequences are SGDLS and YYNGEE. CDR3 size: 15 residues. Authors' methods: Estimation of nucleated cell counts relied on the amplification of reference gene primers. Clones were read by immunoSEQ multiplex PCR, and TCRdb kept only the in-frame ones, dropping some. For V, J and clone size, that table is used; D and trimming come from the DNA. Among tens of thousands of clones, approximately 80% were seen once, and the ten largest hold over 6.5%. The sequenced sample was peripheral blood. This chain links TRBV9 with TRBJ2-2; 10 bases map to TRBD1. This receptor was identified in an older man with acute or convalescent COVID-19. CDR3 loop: CASSLGQGYTGELFF. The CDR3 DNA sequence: TGTGCCAGCAGCCTGGGACAGGGGTACACCGGGGAGCTGTTTTTT.